The subject of this entry is one TCR beta chain. The table lists this clonotype with many counts. The clone's antigen remains unknown. Base quality data are lacking; no much larger clone is found one base away. These data belong to a study of regulatory T cells in long-lasting Graves disease (dated by TCRdb to the early 2020s). About the study as a whole: Antithyroid drugs had been taken for less than 3 months by newly diagnosed Graves' disease patients. Patients with persistent Graves' disease were compared with patients with newly diagnosed Graves' disease using TCR sequencing and RNA sequencing of peripheral blood. A total of 35 or so samples were covered by TCR sequencing, comprising roughly 13 persistent and around 20 newly diagnosed Graves' disease patients. The study took place in China and was registered as a clinical trial. Broader findings and caveats from the paper: Lower TCR Shannon entropy and fewer highly expanded clones were observed in persistent Graves' disease patients than in newly diagnosed patients, which suggested clonal expansion. Only peripheral blood was studied, because thyroid tissue, the primary lesion, was inaccessible. Only the TCR beta chain was sequenced and analyzed. As a limitation, the authors acknowledged that the small sample size may reduce accuracy. Persistent patients shared more public clonotypes among themselves (under 3,000) than newly diagnosed patients did (about 970). TRBV28, TRBJ1-2 and TRBJ2-5 were preferentially used in persistent disease, while TRBV20-1 and TRBJ2-1 were favored in newly diagnosed disease.

Library prep was done by multiplex PCR. These reads were obtained on an Illumina HiSeq 4000. TCR beta libraries were built with iRepertoire HTBI primers and Arm-PCR amplification of CDR3 regions. PCR products were gel purified before sequencing. As for how the authors treated the data: Across samples, around 62 TRBV and 14 TRBJ segments were identified and used for gene usage analysis of CDR3 amino acid clonotypes. COPE and FqMerger were used to merge the filtered high-quality paired reads into contigs. BLAST was used to align contigs to IMGT TRBV, TRBD and TRBJ reference genes, with CDR3 defined following IMGT. Clonotypes above 0.1% frequency were classified as highly expanded clones. Repertoire diversity was measured by Shannon entropy, and V-J evenness by the Gini coefficient. A clonotype found in more than one individual was treated as public. The public sequencing data were trimmed at Q25 with fastp and processed into clonotypes with MiXCR by TCRdb, which kept only in-frame beta chains. Duplicate CDR3 protein sequences are folded into a single record with the most common DNA and genes. TCRdb assigned the V and J calls; the authors' analysis was not used. In all, the sample holds about 200,000 distinct CDR3 sequences, and around 20% of those were seen once. 10% to 15% of the sample is held by the ten biggest clonotypes.

CDR1 and CDR2 (DFQATT, SNEGSKA) derive from the germline V gene (reference sequence). V sheds 6 bases and J sheds 5 bases, leaving 22 bases between their ends. The CDR3 goes from the cysteine to the phenylalanine over 16 residues. Just the 48-base CDR3 DNA is kept, in frame starting at base 1. The intended sense of this specimen's time point label: newly diagnosed GD, antithyroid drugs for less than 3 months. For both TCR sequencing and RNA sequencing, RNA was extracted from PBMCs using TRIzol. Graves' disease was diagnosed according to American Thyroid Association guidelines. Patients for the study were recruited at an endocrinology department in Xi'an, China. Each patient gave approximately 8.8 milliliters of peripheral blood, collected in an EDTA anticoagulant tube. Ficoll Paque Plus density gradient separation was used to isolate PBMCs, and no further T cell sorting was performed. An Agilent 2100 Bioanalyzer and agarose gel were used to check RNA quality, and a NanoDrop 2000 was used to measure RNA concentration.

The same data also went into a second study, on T cells in Graves' hyperthyroidism and ophthalmopathy. The other study reports the following: A patient counted as having stable Graves' hyperthyroidism if no progression to ophthalmopathy occurred over 18 months of follow-up. The hyperthyroidism patients were between 18 and 65 years old and newly diagnosed, with a disease duration of less than 2 months. Exclusion was applied to patients with uncontrolled infections, other autoimmune diseases, pregnancy or lactation. Diagnoses were established on the basis of clinical symptoms, serum thyroxine and TRAb, thyroid ultrasound, and orbital computed tomography. For the first round of RT-PCR on the TCR CDR3, the HTBI primer set was used together with the Qiagen OneStep RT-PCR kit. Blood samples also contained most of the expanded thyroid clonotypes (frequency above 0.001), which suggests that blood repertoires may reflect thyroid immune responses. Ophthalmopathy was separated from stable hyperthyroidism by a 13 V-J signature model, with 87.88% sensitivity and roughly 81% specificity obtained in cross-validation and 80%/75% obtained in testing. In validation, progression to ophthalmopathy was predicted by the model with almost 71% sensitivity and around 76% specificity, a median of 6.5 months before onset. A discovery cohort of about a hundred patients, roughly 43 with Graves' ophthalmopathy and about 58 with stable Graves' hyperthyroidism, was used to find distinguishing TCR V-J signatures. Prospective prediction of ophthalmopathy was tested in an independent validation cohort consisting of 18 hyperthyroidism patients and approximately 16 patients who later progressed to ophthalmopathy. The approximately 100 discovery patients were randomly split 7:3 into training and test sets. Thyroid tissue and blood T-cell repertoires from about 6 Graves' hyperthyroidism patients were also compared in the study. After sampling, hyperthyroidism patients received methimazole starting at 30 mg daily, and ophthalmopathy patients received high-dose intravenous methylprednisolone. Libraries were constructed in a second round of multiplex PCR, after which size selection and purification were performed. The libraries were sequenced on an Illumina HiSeq2000 using paired-end 100 bp reads. SOAPnuke was used to process the raw data, throwing out any read that contained adapters or uncalled bases, had a mean Phred below 15, or lacked an exact constant-primer or identifier match. COPE v1.2.5 was used to merge the high-quality paired reads, and each unique nucleotide sequence was defined as a clonotype. MiTCR v1.1 was used to align clonotypes to the IMGT TRBV, TRBD and TRBJ reference segments. Only V-J combinations with frequency above 0.0001, covering approximately 99% of repertoires, were analysed. The TCS score was defined as the ratio of F50 (clonal expansion) to E x V (chaos), calculated using BLOSUM62-based TCRdist between CDR3 peptides within each V-J. Welch's t-statistics and random forest reduced approximately 520 V-J features to roughly 13, which were used in a naive Bayes classifier (R e1071). No statistical method was used to set the sample size in advance, and investigators knew the group allocation. According to the paper, TCR Vbeta CDR3 sequencing was carried out on more than 120 peripheral blood samples, which came from 40 to 45 ophthalmopathy, around 74 hyperthyroidism and some 17 progressor patients.

The TCR sequence derives from a woman aged 25 to 39 with Graves disease. Donor details come from another sample of the same person, matched by shared clones. The V gene is TRBV20-1 and the J gene is TRBJ1-4; possibly the D gene is TRBD1, per 6 matching bases. The source was peripheral blood mononuclear cells (PBMCs), collected at new diagnosis, from a patient treated with antithyroid drugs. The CDR3 here reads CSARQPSRDNNEKLFF. DNA sequence: TGCAGTGCCCGTCAACCCAGCCGGGACAACAATGAAAAACTGTTTTTT.